This entry lists 13 T cell receptor beta chains sequenced from one sample in a study of blood T cell repertoires in COVID-19. Libraries were prepared by immunoSEQ multiplex PCR; TCRdb keeps only in-frame clonotypes and omits some of them. Of a few hundred thousand clones listed, 83% are singletons. Sequencing was carried out using peripheral blood. Receptors originate from a man in his sixties who had recovered from COVID-19.

CDR3 nucleotide sequence: TGCGCCAGCAGCTTGGTCACAGCCCTCCTCTACGAGCAGTACTTC. This encodes CASSLVTALLYEQYF. The chain has TRBV5-1 and TRBJ2-7; D unresolved. The CDR3 runs to 15 residues. Looked up from germline, CDR1 is SGHRS and CDR2 is YFSETQ. V lost 0 bases and J 3 bases, leaving 13 bases between the germline ends.

The chain uses TRBV7-2 and TRBJ2-3; perhaps TRBD2 as D (7 bases). Germline V gene lookup returns CDR1 SGHTA and CDR2 FQGNSA. Trimming shortened V by 8 bases and J by 3 bases, and 21 bases separated the two germline ends. The CDR3 has 16 amino acids. CDR3 DNA: TGTGCCAGCCCCCAGGGGAGGGACGGGATGACAGATACGCAGTATTTT. Its protein product is CASPQGRDGMTDTQYF.

This clone appeared a single time. The chain joins TRBV2 to TRBJ2-1; 9 bases are a match to TRBD1. CDR1 and CDR2 from the germline V gene are SNHLY and FYNNEI. The CDR3 totals 14 residues. V lost 10 bases to trimming and J lost 5 bases; unmatched junction nucleotides: 9. CDR3 DNA sequence: TGTGCCACGTCCGGGACAGGGAAAAACAATGAGCAGTTCTTC. It encodes CATSGTGKNNEQFF. Full variable domain (rest looked up from reference TRBV2 and TRBJ2-1): EPEVTQTPSHQVTQMGQEVILRCVPISNHLYFYWYRQILGQKVEFLVSFYNNEISEKSEIFDDQFSVERPDGSNFTLKIRSTKLEDSAMYFCATSGTGKNNEQFFGPGTRLTVL.

The chain links TRBV9 to TRBJ2-5; TRBD2 aligns across 8 bases. The CDR3 contains 17 residues. Germline V CDR1 and CDR2: SGDLS, YYNGEE. The ends lost 0 bases at V and 1 base at J; junction bases unmatched: 8. CDR3 nucleotide sequence: TGTGCCAGCAGCGTAGCGAACTACGGGGGGGCCCAAGAGACCCAGTACTTC. It is translated as CASSVANYGGAQETQYF. The whole variable domain, remainder taken from reference TRBV9 and TRBJ2-5, is DSGVTQTPKHLITATGQRVTLRCSPRSGDLSVYWYQQSLDQGLQFLIQYYNGEERAKGNILERFSAQQFPDLHSELNLSSLELGDSALYFCASSVANYGGAQETQYFGPGTRLLVL.

This chain links TRBV6-6 with TRBJ2-7; 7 nucleotides match TRBD1. V dropped 8 bases and J dropped 2; count of bases not matched to a gene: 9. This CDR3 has 14 amino acids. Germline lookup yields CDR1 MNHNY and CDR2 SVGAGI (reference sequence). The CDR3 region is CASGKTGTPYEQYF. CDR3 nucleotide sequence: TGTGCCAGCGGTAAGACAGGGACCCCCTACGAGCAGTACTTC.

The J gene is TRBJ2-1, the V gene TRBV5-1; 7 bases agree with TRBD2. The CDR3 length is 17 residues. CDR1 is SGHRS, CDR2 YFSETQ, per germline. With V trimmed by 0 bases and J by 4 bases, 10 bases remained unmatched. In DNA, the CDR3 is TGCGCCAGCAGCTTGGATGTAGTTGGCGGGGGTTACAATGAGCAGTTCTTC. This translates into CASSLDVVGGGYNEQFF.

The chain recombines TRBV7-2 with TRBJ2-1; 7 bases match TRBD1. The junction had 1 base not matched to a gene; V was cut back by 4 bases and J by 1 base. Germline V gene lookup returns CDR1 SGHTA and CDR2 FQGNSA. This CDR3 region has 14 residues. The CDR3 sequence: CASSSGQSYNEQFF. The CDR3 DNA is TGTGCCAGCAGCTCGGGACAGTCCTACAATGAGCAGTTCTTC.

The chain recombines TRBV4-1 with TRBJ1-1; D not resolved. The CDR3 runs to 15 residues. V was clipped by 1 base and J by 7 bases, with 16 bases between them. The germline V gene has CDR1 MGHRA and CDR2 YSYEKL. In DNA, the CDR3 is TGCGCCAGCAGCCAAGCATGGGCCTCGGCGGGTGAAGCTTTCTTT. It yields the protein CASSQAWASAGEAFF.

The chain joins TRBV28 to TRBJ2-3, with D possibly being TRBD1 (5 bases). Trimming stripped 3 bases from V and 11 bases from J, with 12 bases between. Looked up from germline, CDR1 is MDHEN and CDR2 is SYDVKM. This CDR3 comprises 12 residues. CDR3 sequence (DNA): TGTGCCAGCAGTTTGTTCCAGCAGGGGCAGTATTTT. Its protein product is CASSLFQQGQYF.

The rearrangement joins TRBV2 to TRBJ1-4; perhaps TRBD1 as D (5 bases). CDR3 size: 14 residues. Trimming took 5 bases from V and 8 from J, leaving 15 bases between them. Germline V gene lookup returns CDR1 SNHLY and CDR2 FYNNEI. Here the CDR3 reads CASSPPGVSEKLFF. CDR3 sequence (DNA): TGTGCCAGCAGTCCCCCGGGGGTTTCCGAAAAACTGTTTTTT.

CDR3 nucleotides: TGTGCCAGCAGTGAAGCTCCCCGGCGGCCCCTCCACTTT. Its protein product is CASSEAPRRPLHF. The chain recombines TRBV6-1 with TRBJ1-6; no firm D call. The CDR3 consists of 13 residues. V dropped 0 bases and J dropped 13 bases, with 10 bases sitting between them. Per the germline V gene, CDR1 is MNHNS and CDR2 is SASEGT.

The chain employs TRBV7-8 and TRBJ1-3; D is unclear. Per the germline V gene, CDR1 is SGHVS and CDR2 is FQNEAQ. The V gene lost 5 bases and the J gene lost 0 bases, with 11 bases spanning the gap. The CDR3 is made up of 15 amino acids. The CDR3 spells CASSSPPSSGNTIYF. In nucleotides, the CDR3 is TGTGCCAGCAGCAGCCCGCCGTCCTCTGGAAACACCATATATTTT.

This clone was picked up a small number of times. This rearrangement joins TRBV19 to TRBJ1-5, with D tentatively TRBD1 (6 bases). CDR3 length equals 16 residues. Germline CDR1 LNHDA, CDR2 SQIVND (reference sequence). Deletions cut 5 bases from V and 2 bases from J, with 16 bases between. CDR3 residues: CASSETVGARNQPQHF. DNA for the CDR3: TGTGCCAGTAGTGAAACGGTGGGGGCGCGCAATCAGCCCCAGCATTTT.